This T cell receptor (beta chain) was sequenced for a study of T cell responses to AZD1222 COVID-19 vaccine listed by TCRdb under 2021. Looking at the study overall: AZD1222 recipients with second doses at about 4 weeks or about 12 weeks were pooled, because spike-specific TCR depth and breadth did not differ between schedules. TCR sequencing covered some 250 trial participants: about 210 given two doses of AZD1222 and around 26 given two doses of MenACWY control vaccine. Trial participants were enrolled by age into 18-55, 56-69 and 70-plus year subgroups, with around 150, 28 and 57 TCR-sequenced participants respectively. Findings and caveats that apply to the study as a whole: Conclusions about previously exposed vaccinees are limited because only five to seven AZD1222 recipients were SARS-CoV-2 seropositive at baseline. In the small 56-69-year group, the increase in depth fell short of significance, most likely because of low power. The vaccine-associated CD4 TCRs covered the entire spike protein, and the dominant responses fell in regions 160-218 and 743-854. Because no samples from the day 14 peak response were available, repertoires could be characterized only after the peak T cell response. Reportedly, almost half of the unique spike-specific TCRs recognized epitopes lying outside the regions that are mutated in the B.1.351 and B.1.1.7 variants. A significant rise in spike-specific TCR breadth and depth was observed after two AZD1222 doses relative to day 0 and relative to MenACWY recipients. Most participants were white British and females outnumbered males, and the authors suggested that clonal diversity may have been underestimated.

With respect to this clone: There is no known antigen for this receptor. Within one base of it there is no much larger clone, and no base qualities were kept.

The CDR3 regions of human TCRbeta chains were analyzed by immunosequencing. The original methods were these. TCRs in the repertoires were compared against a reference library of SARS-CoV-2-specific TCRs that had been generated with the MIRA antigen-specificity platform. Breadth was defined as the fraction of unique TCRs that were SARS-CoV-2-associated. Depth was defined as the fraction of total T cells that were SARS-CoV-2-associated. Each spike-specific TCR was assigned to its reactive spike region and to a CD4 or CD8 class using the MIRA data. Log10-transformed breadth and depth values were compared by one-way ANOVA with Sidak's multiple comparisons tests. TCRdb's version of the immuneACCESS table is confined to in-frame rearrangements and falls short of the full clone set. An unresolved V gene accounts for under half of the shortfall where checked; the remainder is of unknown origin. The V and J calls and clone size come from that table; D and trimming were worked out from the DNA. This sample gives about 140,000 clones in total; 85% to 95% of them show up just once. Approximately 2.2% of the sample rests with the top ten.

This specimen's time point label, per the study, means: baseline before first vaccination. Vaccinee samples came from UK trials COV001 and COV002, including a single-blind randomized controlled phase 2/3 trial of AZD1222 (ChAdOx1 nCoV-19) in healthy adults. Trial participant PBMC samples were collected at day 0 and day 28 after the second dose for TCRbeta chain sequencing. According to the germline V gene, CDR1 reads KGHSH and CDR2 reads LQKENI. Germline trimming: 4 bases from V, 5 bases from J; junction bases outside gene matches: 15. The CDR3 starts with the cysteine, ends with the phenylalanine, and has 17 residues. The sequence is cut down to CDR3 DNA, 51 bases in frame from base 1.

Recombination joined TRBV18 with TRBJ2-5; the central 8 bases match TRBD1. The material sequenced was peripheral blood, taken on day 0 of AZD1222 vaccination. This TCR came from an adult in good health. The CDR3 in this case is CASSLNQDRAQRETQYF. The nucleotide sequence reads TGTGCCAGCTCACTGAACCAGGACAGGGCCCAGAGGGAGACCCAGTACTTC.